This T cell receptor (beta chain) was obtained from a study of response to subunit inactivated influenza vaccine. Overall study results and limits: Each seasonal flu vaccination may recruit only limited new T cells, authors suggested.

The germline V and J ends were trimmed by 0 bases and 1 base, with 7 bases remaining between them. CDR1 MNHEY and CDR2 SVGAGI come from the germline V gene. This CDR3 has 15 residues. Remarks on this clonotype: The target antigen is unknown.

From the RT-PCR reads, TCRdb called clonotypes with MiXCR, one entry per CDR3 protein. This sample has 450,000 to 500,000 distinct CDR3 sequences, with roughly 9.8% found just once. The clonotype originates from a man in his fifties or sixties who received an inactivated influenza vaccine. Sequencing was performed on PBMCs from blood, taken more than 35 days after vaccination. V gene TRBV6-5 combines with J gene TRBJ1-5, with no clear D. For the CDR3, the DNA is TGTGCCAGCAGTTACTCGATGGTCAGCAATCAGCCCCAGCATTTT. Encoded protein: CASSYSMVSNQPQHF.